These 11 T cell receptor beta chains share one sample of origin, sequenced in a study of T-cell reconstitution after alpha-beta-depleted transplantation in children. TCRbeta library construction was performed incorporating unique molecular identifiers. One entry per CDR3 protein results from TCRdb running MiXCR on the PCR reads. The table records fewer than 85,000 distinct CDR3 sequences, around 14% of them present only once. The sequences come from PBMCs, mostly from graft donor cells, collected 180 days after TCRalphabeta/CD19-depleted stem cell transplant. All receptors come from a male patient between 2 and 9 years old who had a stem cell transplant for acute lymphoblastic leukemia, so the T cells may come from the graft donor.

The rearrangement uses TRBV20-1 and TRBJ1-1; no clear D gene. The V end lost 0 bases, the J end lost 0 bases, and 17 bases lay between the germline ends. The CDR3 spans 17 residues. Germline lookup yields CDR1 DFQATT and CDR2 SNEGSKA (reference sequence). The DNA of the CDR3 is TGCAGTGCTAGAGATTTTACCCGAGGCAGCCTGAACACTGAAGCTTTCTTT. It encodes CSARDFTRGSLNTEAFF.

This clonotype has more than one count but fewer than ten. The chain uses TRBV7-8 and TRBJ2-7; TRBD2 might be the D (6 bases). The CDR3 runs to 15 residues. CDR1 SGHVS and CDR2 FQNEAQ come from the germline V gene. Trimming pared 3 bases from V and 0 bases from J, leaving 12 bases between. The CDR3 coding sequence is TGTGCCAGCAGCTTCCGGGACTTCCTCTCCTACGAGCAGTACTTC. It encodes CASSFRDFLSYEQYF.

The CDR3 nucleotides read TGTGCCAGCAGTTACTCTTGGAGAGGCGAGCAGTACTTC. This gives the protein CASSYSWRGEQYF. The chain couples TRBV6-6 to TRBJ2-7; D call uncertain. This CDR3 contains 13 residues. The germline V and J ends were trimmed by 0 bases and 6 bases, with 9 bases remaining between them. Germline V gene sequence: CDR1 MNHNY, CDR2 SVGAGI (reference sequence).

This chain joins TRBV11-2 and TRBJ2-2; D gene ambiguous. Germline lookup yields CDR1 SGHAT and CDR2 FQNNGV. The CDR3 runs 14 residues. The ends were cut back, 0 bases at V and 1 base at J, with 3 bases in the middle. CDR3: CASSLDWNTGELFF. DNA for the CDR3: TGTGCCAGCAGCTTAGATTGGAACACCGGGGAGCTGTTTTTT.

The rearrangement links TRBV27 to TRBJ1-4; D is perhaps TRBD1 (5 bases). Trimming stripped 4 bases from V and 8 bases from J, with 17 bases between. The germline gives CDR1 MNHEY, CDR2 SMNVEV (reference sequence). This CDR3 is built from 15 residues. Here the CDR3 reads CASSSVTTGYEKLFF. CDR3 DNA sequence: TGTGCCAGCAGTTCCGTAACCACAGGTTACGAAAAACTGTTTTTT.

The sample holds a few counts of this clonotype. This chain connects TRBV6-5 to TRBJ1-1; D is unresolved. This CDR3 spans 15 amino acids. Trimming took 0 bases from V and 0 from J, leaving 8 bases between them. Germline assignment: CDR1 MNHEY and CDR2 SVGAGI. The CDR3 loop reads CASSYSPRLNTEAFF. In DNA, the CDR3 is TGTGCCAGCAGTTACTCTCCCAGGCTGAACACTGAAGCTTTCTTT.

A single count supports this clonotype. One end of the junction varies from germline; a read error may be responsible. Here the CDR3 reads CASSLGGFTRGNTIHF. In DNA, the CDR3 is TGTGCCAGCAGCTTAGGAGGGTTCACTCGCGGAAACACCATACATTTT. The V and J genes are TRBV7-2 and TRBJ1-3, with D unresolved. Per germline, CDR1 SGHTA and CDR2 FQGNSA. CDR3 size: 16 residues.

This clonotype was observed at least ten times. As DNA, the CDR3 is TGTGCCAGCAGGGGAAGGGGACTCGTTCCCTACGAGCAGTACTTC. Amino acids: CASRGRGLVPYEQYF. The J gene is TRBJ2-7, the V gene TRBV27; tentative D call: TRBD2 (6 bases). The V and J ends lost 6 bases and 2 bases respectively, with 17 bases between them. Germline values: CDR1 MNHEY, CDR2 SMNVEV (reference sequence). The CDR3 covers 15 residues.

The V call is TRBV5-1, the J call TRBJ2-3; D is perhaps TRBD1 or TRBD2 (5 bases each). V was trimmed by 4 bases and J by 5 bases, leaving 11 bases between them. The CDR3 is 13 residues long. Germline lookup yields CDR1 SGHRS and CDR2 YFSETQ. For the CDR3, the DNA is TGCGCCAGCAGCGTAGGGACGGGAGATACGCAGTATTTT. Its protein is CASSVGTGDTQYF.

This clonotype was seen repeatedly, ten times or more. The rearrangement joins TRBV10-3 to TRBJ1-5; TRBD1 matches 8 bases. CDR1 is ENHRY, CDR2 SYGVKD, per germline. This CDR3 is 14 amino acids long. V dropped 4 bases and J dropped 6; count of bases not matched to a gene: 5. The CDR3 here is CAISGQGTAQPQHF. In nucleotides, the CDR3 is TGTGCCATCAGTGGACAGGGGACAGCTCAGCCCCAGCATTTT.

This clonotype showed up just a few times. The rearrangement joins TRBV12-3 or TRBV12-4 to TRBJ2-3; D is ambiguous. The CDR3 loop spans 13 amino acids. V was pared by 2 bases and J by 8 bases, with 11 bases between. The CDR3 reads CASSLKVRATQYF. CDR3 bases: TGTGCCAGCAGTTTAAAGGTTCGGGCTACGCAGTATTTT.